Each of the 11 T cell receptor beta chains below was sequenced from the same sample in a study of T-cell reconstitution after alpha-beta-depleted transplantation in children. The authors prepared the TCRbeta library with unique molecular identifiers. TCRdb reprocessed the PCR reads with MiXCR, giving one entry per CDR3 protein. The sample lists 500,000 to 600,000 distinct CDR3 sequences; around 19% were seen once. The sequencing used PBMCs from the stem cell graft donor, collected from the stem cell graft. The receptors were gathered from a human donor who donated a stem cell graft to a child with acute lymphoblastic leukemia.

V gene TRBV7-2 combines with J gene TRBJ2-3, with TRBD2 matching 14 bases. The CDR3 consists of 17 residues. V lost 5 bases and J lost 5; bases outside the gene matches: 9. Germline V lookup: CDR1 SGHTA, CDR2 FQGNSA. The CDR3 reads CASSPTGLAGAGDTQYF. The CDR3 DNA follows: TGTGCCAGCAGCCCGACGGGACTAGCGGGAGCTGGAGATACGCAGTATTTT.

In nucleotides, the CDR3 is TGTGCCAGCAGCCAAGAAGGGACAGGGGCACTGAACACTGAAGCTTTCTTT. It encodes CASSQEGTGALNTEAFF. The chain combines TRBV3-1 with TRBJ1-1; 10 bases map to TRBD1. J lost 0 bases, V lost 0 bases, and 4 bases had no gene match. CDR3 length equals 17 residues. The germline V gene encodes CDR1 LGHDT and CDR2 YNNKEL (reference sequence).

The DNA of the CDR3 is TGCAGTGCTAGTTTGGGACTAGCGGGTTCAAGCTCCTACGAGCAGTACTTC. It is translated as CSASLGLAGSSSYEQYF. This chain connects TRBV20-1 to TRBJ2-7; 12 nucleotides align to TRBD2. CDR3 length: 17 residues. The V gene's germline CDR1 is DFQATT and CDR2 SNEGSKA (reference sequence). V gave up 3 bases and J gave up 0 bases; unmatched junction bases: 9.

The chain recombines TRBV2 with TRBJ1-5; D is undetermined. This CDR3 is 19 amino acids long. Trimming shortened V by 4 bases and J by 4 bases, and 26 bases separated the two germline ends. CDR1 and CDR2 (germline): SNHLY, FYNNEI. The CDR3 here is CASSASVVRTNSGNQPQHF. The CDR3 coding sequence is TGTGCCAGCAGTGCTTCGGTCGTCAGGACCAACTCCGGAAATCAGCCCCAGCATTTT. The full variable domain, with the rest looked up from reference TRBV2 and TRBJ1-5, is EPEVTQTPSHQVTQMGQEVILRCVPISNHLYFYWYRQILGQKVEFLVSFYNNEISEKSEIFDDQFSVERPDGSNFTLKIRSTKLEDSAMYFCASSASVVRTNSGNQPQHFGDGTRLSIL.

The CDR3 is CASSSPGTGNSYEQYF. CDR3 DNA sequence: TGTGCCAGCAGCTCGCCGGGGACAGGGAACTCCTACGAGCAGTACTTC. The J gene is TRBJ2-7, the V gene TRBV5-6, with 9 bases fitting TRBD1. CDR1 is SGHDT and CDR2 is YYEEEE in the germline V gene. This CDR3 is 16 amino acids long. J was trimmed by 0 bases and V by 3 bases; bases with no gene match: 7.

The genes are TRBV12-3 or TRBV12-4 and TRBJ2-7, with D maybe TRBD2 (5 bases). The CDR3 sequence is 14 residues long. Trimming pared 2 bases from V and 1 base from J, leaving 9 bases between. The CDR3 coding sequence is TGTGCCAGCAGTTTATCCCAGCGGTCCTACGAGCAGTACTTC. As protein: CASSLSQRSYEQYF.

The chain uses TRBV10-3 and TRBJ2-1, with 10 bases fitting TRBD2. The CDR3 covers 17 residues. Germline V gene data show CDR1 as ENHRY and CDR2 as SYGVKD. The V gene end was trimmed by 0 bases and the J gene end by 0 bases; junction bases not matched to a gene: 2. CDR3 coding DNA: TGTGCCATCAGTGAGTCGCTAGCGGGGGTCTCCTACAATGAGCAGTTCTTC. This gives the protein CAISESLAGVSYNEQFF.

This clonotype occurred a few times. V and J are TRBV11-2 and TRBJ2-1; TRBD2 matches 13 bases. This CDR3 has 20 amino acids. Germline lookup yields CDR1 SGHAT and CDR2 FQNNGV. The V gene end was trimmed by 4 bases and the J gene end by 7 bases; junction bases not matched to a gene: 19. For the CDR3, the DNA is TGTGCCAGCAGCTCCTCTGACGTACTAGCGGGAGGGTTATGGGGAAATGAGCAGTTCTTC. Translated: CASSSSDVLAGGLWGNEQFF.

This clonotype appeared a few times. The chain carries TRBV29-1 and TRBJ2-1; 9 nucleotides agree with TRBD2. V trimming: 7 bases; J trimming: 7 bases; junction bases outside the gene matches: 11. The CDR3 is 14 amino acids. From germline, CDR1 is SQVTM and CDR2 ANQGSEA. CDR3 loop: CSARDSGSGNEQFF. The CDR3 DNA reads as TGCAGCGCAAGAGATAGCGGGAGTGGTAATGAGCAGTTCTTC.

This chain links TRBV5-6 with TRBJ1-1; D may be TRBD1 (5 bases). CDR3 length equals 15 residues. CDR1 and CDR2 from the germline V gene are SGHDT and YYEEEE. The germline V and J ends were trimmed by 4 bases and 7 bases, with 20 bases remaining between them. CDR3 nucleotide sequence: TGTGCCAGCAGCCGGGATTGGGGGGAAGAGGTTGAAGCTTTCTTT. Protein product: CASSRDWGEEVEAFF. Filled out from reference TRBV5-6 and TRBJ1-1, the complete variable domain reads DAGVTQSPTHLIKTRGQQVTLRCSPKSGHDTVSWYQQALGQGPQFIFQYYEEEERQRGNFPDRFSGHQFPNYSSELNVNALLLGDSALYLCASSRDWGEEVEAFFGQGTRLTVV.

In its sample, this clonotype was seen many times. The V gene is TRBV5-1, the J gene TRBJ2-5; no clear D. This CDR3 region has 11 residues. V lost 0 bases, J lost 5 bases, and 2 bases lay in between. Per germline, CDR1 SGHRS and CDR2 YFSETQ. This chain's CDR3 is CASSLDETQYF. CDR3 nucleotides: TGCGCCAGCAGCTTGGACGAGACCCAGTACTTC.